One and the same sample provided the 32 T cell receptor beta chains below, sequenced in a study of shared clonotypes between healthy human individuals. Profiled with immunoSEQ multiplex PCR; TCRdb holds only in-frame clones, not every one. The repertoire has about half a million clones, 70% to 80% of them found once; the top ten carry more than 10%. Sample: PBMCs. Receptors originate from a woman between 35 and 50 years old in good health. Some clones in this sample may be carry-over from other donors' samples.

This clone occurred once. The V call is TRBV18, the J call TRBJ2-1; D gene ambiguous. Trimming shortened V by 1 base and J by 6 bases, and 13 bases separated the two germline ends. The germline CDR1 and CDR2 sequences are KGHSH and LQKENI. There are 15 residues in the CDR3. Here the CDR3 reads CASSPRARNRNEQFF. The CDR3 bases are TGTGCCAGCTCACCACGAGCCAGAAACCGCAATGAGCAGTTCTTC. Based on the CDR3 plus reference TRBV18 and TRBJ2-1, the full variable domain is NAGVMQNPRHLVRRRGQEARLRCSPMKGHSHVYWYRQLPEEGLKFMVYLQKENIIDESGMPKERFSAEFPKEGPSILRIQQVVRGDSAAYFCASSPRARNRNEQFFGPGTRLTVL.

The rearrangement joins TRBV7-8 to TRBJ1-2; TRBD1 is a possible D gene (6 bases). The V gene lost 5 bases and the J gene lost 4 bases, with 20 bases spanning the gap. The CDR3 runs to 16 residues. Germline V gives CDR1 SGHVS, CDR2 FQNEAQ. CDR3 in DNA: TGTGCCAGCAGCCCCGACCTGCGGGGGCGCGGCTATGGCTACACCTTC. Its translation: CASSPDLRGRGYGYTF.

The V call is TRBV30, the J call TRBJ1-2; 10 bases agree with TRBD1. With V trimmed by 0 bases and J by 11 bases, 12 bases remained unmatched. This CDR3 has 15 amino acids. The germline V gene has CDR1 GTSNPN and CDR2 SVGIG (reference sequence). The CDR3 spells CAWSVGSWDRGGYTF. The CDR3 region has the DNA TGTGCCTGGAGTGTTGGTTCCTGGGACAGGGGAGGATACACCTTC.

V usage is TRBV5-4 and J usage is TRBJ2-3, with D uncertain. CDR1 and CDR2 (germline): SGHNT, YYREEE (reference sequence). The V and J ends lost 7 bases and 0 bases respectively, with 18 bases between them. CDR3 length: 16 amino acids. The CDR3 DNA reads as TGTGCCAGCCACAACCGGGCGTCTTCTAGCACAGATACGCAGTATTTT. It specifies CASHNRASSSTDTQYF. Full variable domain (remainder filled in from reference TRBV5-4 and TRBJ2-3): ETGVTQSPTHLIKTRGQQVTLRCSSQSGHNTVSWYQQALGQGPQFIFQYYREEENGRGNFPPRFSGLQFPNYSSELNVNALELDDSALYLCASHNRASSSTDTQYFGPGTRLTVL.

The chain couples TRBV10-3 to TRBJ2-1; D possibly corresponds to TRBD2 (6 bases). The CDR3 runs to 16 residues. Trimming stripped 1 base from V and 4 bases from J, with 14 bases between. Germline CDR1 reads ENHRY; CDR2 reads SYGVKD. The CDR3 sequence is CAISEWAARGYNEQFF. In nucleotides, the CDR3 is TGTGCCATCAGTGAGTGGGCGGCTCGGGGGTACAATGAGCAGTTCTTC.

The chain couples TRBV13 to TRBJ2-7; the match to TRBD2 covers 13 bases. Germline lookup yields CDR1 PRHDT and CDR2 FYEKMQ (reference sequence). The CDR3 covers 16 residues. V shed 5 bases and J 2 bases; nucleotides not matched to a gene: 6. Here the CDR3 DNA reads TGTGCCAGCAGCACGGGACTAGCGGGGACCCCCTACGAGCAGTACTTC. The encoded protein is CASSTGLAGTPYEQYF.

CDR3 protein: CASSWDRAIEQYF. The CDR3 DNA reads as TGTGCCAGCAGTTGGGACAGGGCGATCGAGCAGTACTTC. V gene TRBV27 combines with J gene TRBJ2-7; 9 bases are shared with TRBD1. V lost 4 bases and J lost 6; bases outside the gene matches: 4. CDR3 size: 13 residues. Germline V gene lookup returns CDR1 MNHEY and CDR2 SMNVEV (reference sequence).

The chain is built from TRBV30 and TRBJ2-5; D remains ambiguous. In germline, CDR1 is GTSNPN, CDR2 SVGIG (reference sequence). This CDR3 comprises 15 residues. The V gene lost 8 bases and the J gene lost 0 bases, with 19 bases spanning the gap. CDR3 loop: CAQNTSRLNQETQYF. For the CDR3, the DNA is TGTGCCCAAAATACCAGTCGACTGAACCAAGAGACCCAGTACTTC. The full variable domain, rest sourced from reference TRBV30 and TRBJ2-5, is SQTIHQWPATLVQPVGSPLSLECTVEGTSNPNLYWYRQAAGRGLQLLFYSVGIGQISSEVPQNLSASRPQDRQFILSSKKLLLSDSGFYLCAQNTSRLNQETQYFGPGTRLLVL.

The chain joins TRBV27 to TRBJ2-1, with D possibly being TRBD1 (6 bases). This CDR3 is 14 amino acids long. CDR1 MNHEY and CDR2 SMNVEV come from the germline V gene (reference sequence). Trimming removed 6 bases at V and 3 bases at J, with 12 bases between. The CDR3 region is CASRLEGHYNEQFF. The DNA for the CDR3 is TGTGCCAGCAGACTCGAGGGACACTACAATGAGCAGTTCTTC.

V gene TRBV7-2 combines with J gene TRBJ1-1; D remains ambiguous. The CDR3 spans 14 residues. V lost 1 base, J lost 1 base, and 7 bases lay in between. From germline, CDR1 is SGHTA and CDR2 FQGNSA. The CDR3 reads CASSLGTQNTEAFF. The CDR3 bases are TGTGCCAGCAGCTTAGGGACTCAGAACACTGAAGCTTTCTTT.

The chain carries TRBV19 and TRBJ2-5, with 9 bases aligning to TRBD2. The CDR3 loop spans 16 amino acids. CDR1 is LNHDA, CDR2 SQIVND, per germline (reference sequence). Trimming at V came to 4 bases and at J to 5 bases, leaving 11 bases not matched to a gene. The CDR3 loop is CASSSGGRALGETQYF. The DNA of the CDR3 is TGTGCCAGTAGTAGCGGCGGGAGGGCCCTAGGGGAGACCCAGTACTTC.

This clone appeared a single time. The chain joins TRBV28 to TRBJ2-3; 7 bases map to TRBD2. V lost 7 bases to trimming and J lost 2 bases; unmatched junction nucleotides: 6. The CDR3 sequence is 14 residues long. Per the germline V gene, CDR1 is MDHEN and CDR2 is SYDVKM. DNA for the CDR3: TGTGCCAGCATTGGGGGGACTATCACAGATACGCAGTATTTT. Its translation is CASIGGTITDTQYF.

This clone was observed a single time. The rearrangement joins TRBV6-5 to TRBJ2-5; D is unclear. Germline V CDR1 and CDR2: MNHEY, SVGAGI. V was clipped by 5 bases and J by 1 base, with 8 bases between them. This CDR3 contains 13 residues. Written as DNA, the CDR3 is TGTGCCAGCAGTAGGGCTATCCAAGAGACCCAGTACTTC. This translates into CASSRAIQETQYF.

The rearrangement joins TRBV7-2 to TRBJ1-5; D is unresolved. This CDR3 is 14 amino acids long. The V gene lost 1 base and the J gene lost 1 base, with 5 bases spanning the gap. CDR1 SGHTA and CDR2 FQGNSA come from the germline V gene. The CDR3 loop reads CASSLGRSNQPQHF. The DNA for the CDR3 is TGTGCCAGCAGCTTAGGTCGGAGCAATCAGCCCCAGCATTTT.

This clone was recorded once. The chain links TRBV5-1 to TRBJ1-2, with D uncertain. The CDR3 totals 16 residues. The germline V gene has CDR1 SGHRS and CDR2 YFSETQ. V was pared by 4 bases and J by 0 bases, with 16 bases between. The CDR3 spells CASSEDTYSPNYGYTF. CDR3 DNA sequence: TGCGCCAGCAGCGAAGACACATATTCCCCTAACTATGGCTACACCTTC. Full variable domain (outside the CDR3, taken from reference TRBV5-1 and TRBJ1-2): KAGVTQTPRYLIKTRGQQVTLSCSPISGHRSVSWYQQTPGQGLQFLFEYFSETQRNKGNFPGRFSGRQFSNSRSEMNVSTLELGDSALYLCASSEDTYSPNYGYTFGSGTRLTVV.

The V and J genes are TRBV7-6 and TRBJ2-6; either TRBD1 or TRBD2 may fit D (6 bases each). This CDR3 region has 18 residues. Germline V gives CDR1 SGHVS, CDR2 FNYEAQ. V gave up 3 bases and J gave up 3 bases, with 18 bases separating them. The CDR3, as DNA: TGTGCCAGCAGCTTGATCGGGGGCAGGCTGCGTGGGGCCAACGTCCTGACTTTC. Its translation: CASSLIGGRLRGANVLTF.

This clone has just a few counts. The rearrangement links TRBV5-6 to TRBJ1-4; D gene unclear. This CDR3 comprises 14 residues. Trimming stripped 4 bases from V and 8 bases from J, with 15 bases between. The germline V gene has CDR1 SGHDT and CDR2 YYEEEE. CDR3: CASSPSRPIEKLFF. The CDR3 DNA follows: TGTGCCAGCAGCCCTAGCCGCCCGATCGAAAAACTGTTTTTT.

The gene calls are TRBV19 and TRBJ2-5, with D unresolved. Germline V lookup: CDR1 LNHDA, CDR2 SQIVND (reference sequence). The CDR3 totals 17 residues. Trimming removed 3 bases from V and 3 bases from J, with 20 bases in between. CDR3 in DNA: TGTGCCAGTAGTATGTTGGGGATTCACCCCCTTAAAGAGACCCAGTACTTC. This translates into CASSMLGIHPLKETQYF.

The CDR3 protein is CASSVGRGLNGNEQFF. CDR3 DNA: TGTGCCAGCAGCGTAGGTCGGGGACTAAATGGCAATGAGCAGTTCTTC. V gene TRBV9 combines with J gene TRBJ2-1; TRBD2 aligns across 7 bases. The CDR3 covers 16 residues. The germline V gene has CDR1 SGDLS and CDR2 YYNGEE. With 0 bases clipped from V and 6 bases from J, the junction kept 9 bases outside the gene matches.

The chain employs TRBV5-4 and TRBJ2-4, with 7 bases identical to TRBD2. CDR3 length equals 14 residues. Trimming took 0 bases from V and 8 from J; bases not matched to a gene: 5. The V gene's germline CDR1 is SGHNT and CDR2 YYREEE (reference sequence). The CDR3 bases are TGTGCCAGCAGCTTGGCTGGGGGAGGGGACATTCAGTACTTC. This translates into CASSLAGGGDIQYF.

The chain links TRBV4-1 to TRBJ2-5, with 12 bases that match TRBD2. The DNA end is more similar to TRBJ2-7, so the J call may be wrong. There are 15 residues in the CDR3. Germline V gene sequence: CDR1 MGHRA, CDR2 YSYEKL. The CDR3 spells CASSHLTSGSNEQYF. Written as DNA, the CDR3 is TGCGCCAGCAGCCACCTGACTAGCGGGAGTAACGAGCAGTACTTC.

This clone was detected a few times. This sequence joins TRBV7-9 and TRBJ1-4, with TRBD1 identical over 7 bases. Unmatched junction bases numbered 17, after V lost 5 bases and J lost 8 bases. The length of the CDR3 is 17 residues. Germline values: CDR1 SEHNR, CDR2 FQNEAQ (reference sequence). The chain's CDR3 is CASSARQGLIVREKLFF. In nucleotides, the CDR3 is TGTGCCAGCAGCGCACGACAGGGTCTGATAGTCAGGGAAAAACTGTTTTTT.

V gene TRBV9 combines with J gene TRBJ2-4, with D unresolved. Germline CDR1 SGDLS, CDR2 YYNGEE. This CDR3 comprises 15 residues. Trimming removed 1 base at V and 6 bases at J, with 14 bases between. CDR3 region: CASSVRETWGNIQYF. In nucleotides, the CDR3 is TGTGCCAGCAGCGTACGAGAGACTTGGGGAAACATTCAGTACTTC.

The rearrangement uses TRBV11-2 and TRBJ2-7; a possible D gene is TRBD2 (6 bases). In germline, CDR1 is SGHAT, CDR2 FQNNGV. The CDR3 runs 14 residues. The ends were cut back, 5 bases at V and 2 bases at J, with 13 bases in the middle. CDR3 sequence: CASSHGSWAYEQYF. The CDR3 coding sequence is TGTGCCAGCAGCCACGGGAGTTGGGCCTACGAGCAGTACTTC.

The V gene is TRBV30, the J gene TRBJ1-1; D gene unclear. This CDR3 comprises 12 residues. V lost 2 bases to trimming and J lost 1 base, with 5 bases between them. Germline CDR1 and CDR2: GTSNPN and SVGIG (reference sequence). CDR3 loop: CAWSPGNTEAFF. The DNA of the CDR3 is TGTGCCTGGAGTCCAGGGAACACTGAAGCTTTCTTT.

As for this clone: Relative to the germline gene, one junction end is altered; a read error may explain this. The V and J genes are TRBV7-7 and TRBJ2-5; D gene unclear. CDR3 length: 15 amino acids. Germline V lookup: CDR1 SSHAT, CDR2 FNYEAQ (reference sequence). The CDR3 here is CASSPPGWDQETQYF. For the CDR3, the DNA is TGTGCTAGCAGCCCTCCCGGTTGGGACCAAGAGACCCAGTACTTC.

This sequence joins TRBV6-4 and TRBJ2-1; D possibly matches TRBD1 or TRBD2 (6 bases each). Germline values: CDR1 MRHNA, CDR2 SNTAGT. The CDR3 runs to 15 residues. Trimming took off 6 bases at V and 1 base at J, with 13 bases between the two ends. The CDR3 protein is CASSDQGRSYNEQFF. CDR3 coding DNA: TGTGCCAGCAGCGATCAGGGGAGGTCCTACAATGAGCAGTTCTTC.

The V and J genes are TRBV19 and TRBJ1-4, with D possibly TRBD1 on 5 matching bases. CDR1 and CDR2 (germline): LNHDA, SQIVND (reference sequence). V dropped 2 bases and J dropped 7 bases, with 11 bases sitting between them. The length of the CDR3 is 14 residues. In nucleotides, the CDR3 is TGTGCCAGTAGTATATCAGGGACCGGTGAAAAACTGTTTTTT. It yields the protein CASSISGTGEKLFF.

The sample holds many counts of this clone. This rearrangement joins TRBV6-6 to TRBJ1-1, with TRBD1 identical over 7 bases. V dropped 0 bases and J dropped 5; count of bases not matched to a gene: 6. The CDR3 extends over 15 amino acids. CDR1 MNHNY and CDR2 SVGAGI come from the germline V gene (reference sequence). The CDR3 region is CASSYSGQSRTEAFF. In DNA form, the CDR3 reads TGTGCCAGCAGTTACTCGGGACAGTCAAGGACTGAAGCTTTCTTT.

This chain joins TRBV11-2 and TRBJ1-5; no reliable D call. The CDR3 has 13 residues. Germline V gene sequence: CDR1 SGHAT, CDR2 FQNNGV. V lost 5 bases, J lost 4 bases, and 9 bases lay in between. The CDR3 DNA sequence: TGTGCCAGCAGCCCCAAGTGGAATCAGCCCCAGCATTTT. Translated: CASSPKWNQPQHF.

The CDR3 sequence: CASSAPTGADTQYF. CDR3 sequence (DNA): TGTGCCAGCAGCGCTCCCACAGGGGCAGATACGCAGTATTTT. The chain joins TRBV9 to TRBJ2-3, with TRBD1 identical over 7 bases. J was trimmed by 4 bases and V by 3 bases; bases with no gene match: 5. CDR1 is SGDLS, CDR2 YYNGEE, per germline. The CDR3 covers 14 residues.

For this clone: Other DNA sequences in the same sample also yield this CDR3. The J gene is TRBJ1-4, the V gene TRBV11-2, with D unresolved. The ends were cut back, 2 bases at V and 11 bases at J, with 24 bases in the middle. Germline assignment: CDR1 SGHAT and CDR2 FQNNGV. The CDR3 is made up of 17 amino acids. The CDR3 is CASSLPSREGSQPKLFF. The CDR3 nucleotides read TGTGCCAGCAGCTTACCCTCCCGGGAGGGAAGCCAACCGAAACTGTTTTTT.